This T cell receptor beta chain comes out of a study of T cell changes during pregnancy in multiple sclerosis. Clones were read by immunoSEQ multiplex PCR, and TCRdb kept only the in-frame ones, dropping some. The sample contains around 130,000 clones, about 96% of which appear only once. CDR1 SQVTM and CDR2 ANQGSEA come from the germline V gene. J gave up 1 base and V 4 bases, and 3 bases lay outside the gene matches. The CDR3 has 14 amino acids. This clonotype was sampled from a female donor with multiple sclerosis, enrolled in a pregnancy study. This specimen consisted of peripheral blood, obtained after pregnancy. The rearrangement joins TRBV29-1 to TRBJ2-4, with TRBD1 matching 8 bases. CDR3 region: CSVGRTGAKNIQYF. The CDR3 DNA follows: TGCAGCGTTGGCAGGACAGGGGCCAAAAACATTCAGTACTTC.